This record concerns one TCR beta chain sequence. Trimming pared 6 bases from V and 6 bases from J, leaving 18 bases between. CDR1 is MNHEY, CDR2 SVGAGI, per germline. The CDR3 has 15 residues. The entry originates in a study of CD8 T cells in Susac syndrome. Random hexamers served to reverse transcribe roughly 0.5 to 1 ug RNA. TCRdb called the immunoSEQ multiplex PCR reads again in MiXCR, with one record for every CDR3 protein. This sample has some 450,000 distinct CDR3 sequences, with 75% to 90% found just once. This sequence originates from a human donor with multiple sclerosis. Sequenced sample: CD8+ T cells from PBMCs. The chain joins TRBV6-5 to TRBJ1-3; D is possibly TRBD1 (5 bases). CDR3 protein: CASSSGFGAENTIYF. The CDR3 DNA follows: TGTGCCAGCAGCTCAGGGTTCGGAGCCGAAAACACCATATATTTT.